This T cell receptor (beta chain) stems from a study of chemoradiotherapy in HPV16-positive cancers. The overall study: Functional T-cell assays on two HPV16-positive patients' cells defined candidate HPV-specific clones and common TCR motifs.

Measured with immunoSEQ multiplex PCR; TCRdb has only the in-frame clones, and not every one. The sample contains around 980 clones, 75% to 95% of which appear only once. CDR3 length: 17 amino acids. Germline assignment: CDR1 LNHDA and CDR2 SQIVND (reference sequence). Between the trimmed V and J ends, which lost 1 base and 5 bases, there was a span of 20 bases. Study-wide results and caveats: The functional HPV-specific definition rests on just a couple of HPV16-positive patients. Candidate HPV-specific clones and E7-related TCR motifs grew in tumor during treatment.

As for this clone: What it recognizes is unknown.

The V gene is TRBV19, the J gene TRBJ1-1; D may be TRBD1 (6 bases). This clonotype was obtained from a human donor with HPV-associated anogenital cancer. The specimen was tumor tissue, collected from a patient who underwent chemoradiotherapy. The CDR3 protein is CASSIGGLTRGGTEAFF. CDR3 nucleotide sequence: TGTGCCAGTAGTATAGGGGGGCTTACCCGTGGGGGGACTGAAGCTTTCTTT.